These 24 T cell receptor beta chains came from one sample sequenced in a study of CD8+CD57+ T cells in acquired aplastic anemia. Genomic DNA constituted the template upon which TCR beta VDJ and CDR3 profiling was performed. Each CDR3 protein gets one entry after TCRdb re-called the reads with MiXCR. The data contain about 58,000 distinct CDR3 sequences, approximately 50% of them singletons. Only patients with CD8+CD57+ cell expansion on flow cytometry were chosen for sequencing. The sample comprised sorted CD4+, CD8+, or CD8+CD57+ T cells (not recorded which) from PBMCs. The receptor source for this set is a human donor with aplastic anemia.

This clonotype was observed many times. This chain uses TRBV6-2 or TRBV6-3 with TRBJ2-6, with 7 nucleotides matching TRBD1. The CDR3 is made up of 14 amino acids. Germline loops: CDR1 MNHEY, CDR2 SVGEGT. The trim removed 6 bases at V and 2 bases at J, leaving 1 base unmatched. The CDR3 DNA follows: TGTGCCAGCAGCCAGGGGGCTGGGGCCAACGTCCTGACTTTC. Protein sequence: CASSQGAGANVLTF.

This clonotype has a count of ten or more. V is TRBV6-1 and J is TRBJ1-6; D call uncertain. This CDR3 has 12 amino acids. Between the trimmed V and J ends, which lost 6 bases and 14 bases, there was a span of 14 bases. In germline, CDR1 is MNHNS, CDR2 SASEGT. CDR3 nucleotide sequence: TGTGCCAGCAGCCCCCTGGGAAAAACCCTCCACTTT. The encoded protein is CASSPLGKTLHF.

The sample holds many counts of this clonotype. V gene TRBV5-5 combines with J gene TRBJ2-3; D remains ambiguous. The CDR3 length is 14 residues. V shed 5 bases and J shed 2 bases, with 12 bases lying between them. Germline CDR1 SGHKS, CDR2 YYEKEE (reference sequence). The CDR3 loop is CASSYRQVTDTQYF. CDR3 nucleotide sequence: TGTGCCAGCAGTTACCGGCAGGTCACAGATACGCAGTATTTT. Full variable domain (rest looked up from reference TRBV5-5 and TRBJ2-3): DAGVTQSPTHLIKTRGQQVTLRCSPISGHKSVSWYQQVLGQGPQFIFQYYEKEERGRGNFPDRFSARQFPNYSSELNVNALLLGDSALYLCASSYRQVTDTQYFGPGTRLTVL.

The chain combines TRBV19 with TRBJ1-2; D might be TRBD1 (5 bases). Germline loops: CDR1 LNHDA, CDR2 SQIVND (reference sequence). The CDR3 has 13 residues. V was cut by 3 bases and J by 4 bases, with 9 bases left in between. The CDR3 nucleotides are TGTGCCAGTAGTATTGGGGGGTTCTATGGCTACACCTTC. It yields the protein CASSIGGFYGYTF.

This clonotype was recorded at least ten times. The V call is TRBV6-5, the J call TRBJ2-1, with TRBD1 as a possible D gene (6 bases). The CDR3 is 13 amino acids. The germline V gene encodes CDR1 MNHEY and CDR2 SVGAGI. V lost 2 bases to trimming and J lost 7 bases, with 9 bases between them. CDR3 coding DNA: TGTGCCAGCAGTTACGGGGGCCGGAATGAGCAGTTCTTC. This codes for CASSYGGRNEQFF.

Only one count was recorded for this clonotype. As DNA, the CDR3 is TGTGCCAGCAGACTGACGACAGGGGTCGTTGGCTACACCTTC. This sequence encodes CASRLTTGVVGYTF. V gene TRBV2 combines with J gene TRBJ1-2; TRBD1 agrees at 8 bases. The CDR3 loop spans 14 amino acids. Germline loops: CDR1 SNHLY, CDR2 FYNNEI. J was trimmed by 7 bases and V by 6 bases; bases with no gene match: 10.

This rearrangement joins TRBV25-1 to TRBJ2-1; D not resolved. Trimming shortened V by 5 bases and J by 0 bases, and 11 bases separated the two germline ends. Germline CDR1 reads MGHDK; CDR2 reads SYGVNS. The CDR3 contains 15 residues. The CDR3 region is CASSSMGYSYNEQFF. The CDR3 region has the DNA TGTGCCAGCAGTTCTATGGGATACTCCTACAATGAGCAGTTCTTC.

The gene calls are TRBV12-3 or TRBV12-4 and TRBJ2-7, with 7 bases that match TRBD1. Trimming cost V 3 bases and J 2 bases; bases outside gene matches: 7. The CDR3 is 15 residues long. The DNA for the CDR3 is TGTGCCAGCAGTTTGTATGCTGGACAGGCCTACGAGCAGTACTTC. This codes for CASSLYAGQAYEQYF.

This clonotype was observed at least ten times. This chain uses TRBV7-2 with TRBJ1-4, with D unclear. Between the trimmed V and J ends, which lost 3 bases and 7 bases, there was a span of 12 bases. This CDR3 is 14 amino acids long. The germline CDR1 and CDR2 sequences are SGHTA and FQGNSA. The CDR3 DNA reads as TGTGCCAGCAGCTTGAATAGGGTTGGTGAAAAACTGTTTTTT. Translated: CASSLNRVGEKLFF.

The chain carries TRBV20-1 and TRBJ2-5, with 9 positions matching TRBD2. Germline V gene lookup returns CDR1 DFQATT and CDR2 SNEGSKA (reference sequence). After removal of 0 bases from V and 2 bases from J, the junction contained 7 bases not matched to a gene. CDR3 length equals 16 residues. The CDR3 coding sequence is TGCAGTGCTAGAGATCTTGCGGGAGGGGATCAAGAGACCCAGTACTTC. Translating gives CSARDLAGGDQETQYF.

This clonotype was counted a few times. The CDR3 DNA follows: TGTGCCAGCAGCCGGATTAGGGAAACCACAGATACGCAGTATTTT. Residues: CASSRIRETTDTQYF. J is TRBJ2-3 and V is TRBV4-2; D remains ambiguous. Germline loops: CDR1 LGHNA, CDR2 YNFKEQ. V gave up 4 bases and J gave up 2 bases, with 13 bases separating them. This CDR3 is 15 amino acids long.

The V and J genes are TRBV9 and TRBJ1-1; D ambiguous. The germline V and J ends were trimmed by 4 bases and 2 bases, with 12 bases remaining between them. This CDR3 contains 14 residues. Germline V gene sequence: CDR1 SGDLS, CDR2 YYNGEE. The chain's CDR3 is CASSPQSGNTEAFF. The CDR3 coding sequence is TGTGCCAGCAGCCCCCAATCAGGTAACACTGAAGCTTTCTTT.

The chain couples TRBV10-3 to TRBJ1-5, with TRBD1 identical over 9 bases. CDR1 is ENHRY, CDR2 SYGVKD, per germline. With V trimmed by 3 bases and J by 6 bases, 12 bases remained unmatched. This CDR3 comprises 17 residues. CDR3 nucleotides: TGTGCCATCAGTGACCGTACCGGGACAGGGTCCAGTCAGCCCCAGCATTTT. Protein sequence: CAISDRTGTGSSQPQHF.

This clonotype showed up many times. The CDR3 is CASSESTSGGHHNEQFF. CDR3 bases: TGTGCCAGCAGTGAATCGACTAGCGGGGGGCATCACAATGAGCAGTTCTTC. The rearrangement joins TRBV6-4 to TRBJ2-1; the match to TRBD2 covers 13 bases. The CDR3 covers 17 residues. The germline V gene encodes CDR1 MRHNA and CDR2 SNTAGT. Unmatched junction bases numbered 7, after V lost 3 bases and J lost 5 bases.

This clonotype has ten or more counts. The J gene is TRBJ1-1, the V gene TRBV7-6, with D possibly TRBD1 on 6 matching bases. Trimming removed 0 bases from V and 7 bases from J, with 9 bases in between. Looked up from germline, CDR1 is SGHVS and CDR2 is FNYEAQ. CDR3 length: 13 amino acids. CDR3 region: CASSLAGGREAFF. CDR3 coding DNA: TGTGCCAGCAGCTTAGCCGGGGGGCGTGAAGCTTTCTTT.

This clonotype appeared many times. V and J are TRBV12-3 or TRBV12-4 and TRBJ2-1; D unclear. This CDR3 spans 12 amino acids. V shed 3 bases and J shed 7 bases, with 7 bases lying between them. CDR3 sequence (DNA): TGTGCCAGCAGTTTTGTGAGGAATGAGCAGTTCTTC. Translation gives CASSFVRNEQFF.

This clonotype was recorded only once. This rearrangement joins TRBV2 to TRBJ1-4; D is undetermined. There are 14 residues in the CDR3. The V gene's germline CDR1 is SNHLY and CDR2 FYNNEI. The germline V and J ends were trimmed by 6 bases and 10 bases, with 18 bases remaining between them. The CDR3 DNA follows: TGTGCCAGCAGGGCGGATGTAGGTTCAGGAAAACTGTTTTTT. Translation gives CASRADVGSGKLFF.

The V call is TRBV7-9, the J call TRBJ1-5; 7 nucleotides align to TRBD1. The CDR3 covers 13 residues. Germline V gene sequence: CDR1 SEHNR, CDR2 FQNEAQ (reference sequence). The ends lost 5 bases at V and 9 bases at J; junction bases unmatched: 7. The CDR3 loop is CASSLQGSGPQHF. CDR3 coding DNA: TGTGCCAGCAGCCTACAGGGGTCCGGGCCCCAGCATTTT.

The CDR3 DNA reads TGTGCCAGCAGTTCCAATCCCGATGGAAATTCACCCCTCCACTTT. This sequence encodes CASSSNPDGNSPLHF. The chain carries TRBV27 and TRBJ1-6, with D hard to call. Germline assignment: CDR1 MNHEY and CDR2 SMNVEV (reference sequence). The length of the CDR3 is 15 residues. V was clipped by 4 bases and J by 7 bases, with 14 bases between them.

The J gene is TRBJ2-7, the V gene TRBV10-1; D is undetermined. V lost 2 bases and J lost 8, with 7 bases in between. In germline, CDR1 is WNHNN, CDR2 SYGVQD (reference sequence). The CDR3 covers 11 residues. CDR3 sequence (DNA): TGCGCCAGCAGTGAGCAGGAAAAGCAGTACTTC. As protein: CASSEQEKQYF.

This rearrangement joins TRBV2 to TRBJ1-1, with a tentative D call TRBD1 (5 bases). Trimming shortened V by 5 bases and J by 11 bases, and 12 bases separated the two germline ends. This CDR3 is built from 11 residues. Germline-derived CDR1 and CDR2 are SNHLY and FYNNEI. The DNA for the CDR3 is TGTGCCAGCAGTTATGAGACAGACGCTTTCTTT. Translation: CASSYETDAFF. Filled out from reference TRBV2 and TRBJ1-1, the complete variable domain reads EPEVTQTPSHQVTQMGQEVILRCVPISNHLYFYWYRQILGQKVEFLVSFYNNEISEKSEIFDDQFSVERPDGSNFTLKIRSTKLEDSAMYFCASSYETDAFFGQGTRLTVV.

The chain carries TRBV2 and TRBJ2-5, with TRBD1 matching over 7 bases. V dropped 8 bases and J dropped 1; count of bases not matched to a gene: 1. The CDR3 extends over 12 amino acids. CDR1 SNHLY and CDR2 FYNNEI come from the germline V gene. Here the CDR3 reads CASRDSQETQYF. CDR3 DNA sequence: TGTGCCAGCCGGGACAGCCAAGAGACCCAGTACTTC.

V and J are TRBV2 and TRBJ2-2, with D perhaps matching TRBD1 (6 bases). This CDR3 region has 14 residues. The ends were cut back, 6 bases at V and 1 base at J, with 9 bases in the middle. Germline CDR1 SNHLY, CDR2 FYNNEI. The CDR3 nucleotides read TGTGCCAGCAGGAAACAGGGGAACACCGGGGAGCTGTTTTTT. Its protein is CASRKQGNTGELFF.

In this sample, this clonotype turned up many times. The chain combines TRBV6-4 with TRBJ2-1, with 7 bases identical to TRBD2. Looked up from germline, CDR1 is MRHNA and CDR2 is SNTAGT. The trim removed 2 bases at V and 7 bases at J, leaving 8 bases unmatched. CDR3 size: 15 residues. CDR3 sequence: CASSDDSGEGNEQFF. The CDR3, as DNA: TGTGCCAGCAGTGACGACAGCGGGGAAGGGAATGAGCAGTTCTTC.